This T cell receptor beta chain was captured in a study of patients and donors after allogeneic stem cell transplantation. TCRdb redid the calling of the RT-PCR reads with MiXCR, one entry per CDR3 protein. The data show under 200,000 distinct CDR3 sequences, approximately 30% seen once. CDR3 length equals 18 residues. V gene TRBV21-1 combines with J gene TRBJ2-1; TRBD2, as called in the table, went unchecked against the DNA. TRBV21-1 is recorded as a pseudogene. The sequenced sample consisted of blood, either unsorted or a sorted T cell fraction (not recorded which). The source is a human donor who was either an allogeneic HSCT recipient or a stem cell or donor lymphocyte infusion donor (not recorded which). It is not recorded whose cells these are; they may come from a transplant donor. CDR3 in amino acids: CASSKAWTSGRAYNEQFF. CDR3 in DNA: TGTGCCAGCAGCAAAGCCTGGACTAGCGGGAGAGCCTACAATGAGCAGTTCTTC.